This paragraph reports one TCR beta chain. This clonotype is a singleton in its sample. It lacks a known antigen. Base qualities are not at hand, and no much larger clone is one base apart. Resting on one read, the evidence is weak. This sample stems from a study of CD8 T cells in Susac syndrome (dated by TCRdb to 2018 to 2020). For context, the study as a whole: The study used repertoire sequencing to test whether antigen drove CD8+ T cell activation and differentiation in Susac syndrome.

RNA was extracted using the RNeasy kit, and roughly 0.45 to 1 microgram was reverse transcribed with random hexamers. TCR beta CDR3 regions were amplified with the immunoSEQ multiplex PCR assay covering 54 Vbeta and 13 Jbeta segments. PCR amplification bias was corrected using a synthetic template baseline for primer optimization and computational correction. The authors' pipeline ran thus. Reads were assigned to V, D and J genes according to IMGT and analyzed in immunoSEQ Analyzer, with only productive sequences retained. Clonality was computed as one minus Shannon entropy normalized by log2 of the number of productive unique sequences. For each patient and control, public and private clones were evaluated among the 100 most prevalent clones. Clones were defined as Susac-specific when absent from the healthy and MS cohorts, from 1052 published viral clones and from other ImmuneACCESS disease sequences. TCRdb applied fastp at Q25 and MiXCR to the public reads, then kept only in-frame beta chains. Entries are consolidated by CDR3 protein sequence, retaining the most common genes and DNA. In this record, the V and J calls reflect TCRdb's handling and not the investigators' own analysis. This sample is represented by about 190,000 distinct CDR3 sequences; 90% to 95% of them were singletons. The top ten clones comprise 0.1% of the sample.

Paper-wide results and their limitations: The number of individuals in the TCR sequencing and HLA analysis was recognized as being relatively small.

Peripheral blood CD8+ and CD4+ T cells from healthy donors, Susac syndrome patients and multiple sclerosis patients were profiled using high-throughput TCR beta sequencing. The healthy donors served as controls matched for age and sex. Bulk CD8+ and CD4+ T cells were purified magnetically by negative isolation, whereas CD8+ TEMRA cells were enriched by FACS. Blood was drawn into EDTA tubes, processed within 24 hours, and PBMCs were isolated by density gradient centrifugation. PBMCs destined for TCR sequencing were cryopreserved in liquid nitrogen and later thawed in a 37 °C water bath. A purity of at least 90% was achieved for sorted or isolated CD4+, CD8+ and CD8+ TEMRA cells. Counted from cysteine to phenylalanine, this CDR3 has 12 amino acids. Here the CDR3 DNA is all that survives: 36 bases in frame from base 1. Trimming accounts for 8 bases at V and 7 bases at J, while the number of junction bases matched to no gene is 5.

The sequenced sample consisted of CD4+ T cells from PBMCs. This receptor chain uses TRBV12-3 or TRBV12-4 and TRBJ2-4, with 7 central nucleotides matching TRBD2. The clonotype was recovered from a human donor in good health. The DNA sequence reads TGTGCCAGCGCAGCGGGGTGGAACATTCAGTACTTC. This codes for CASAAGWNIQYF.